The 24 T cell receptor beta chains below come from one sample, sequenced in a study of T cells after yellow fever vaccination. MiXCR, applied by TCRdb to the 5' RACE reads, yields one record per CDR3 protein. The sample comprises some 300,000 distinct CDR3 sequences, under 9% of which are singletons, and around 3.5% rests with the top ten. The sample in question was CD4+ T cells sorted from PBMCs, obtained 5 days after the yellow fever booster vaccination. The receptors were gathered from a man younger than 35 who received the YFV17D yellow fever vaccine.

In this sample, this clonotype turned up many times. The chain is built from TRBV12-3 or TRBV12-4 and TRBJ2-3; D is perhaps TRBD1 (6 bases). The germline V and J ends were trimmed by 4 bases and 5 bases, with 7 bases remaining between them. This CDR3 has 12 residues. The CDR3 bases are TGTGCCAGCAGTTCGACAGGAGATACGCAGTATTTT. Amino acid sequence: CASSSTGDTQYF.

Only a few counts were recorded for this clonotype. The rearrangement uses TRBV9 and TRBJ1-6; a possible D gene is TRBD1 (5 bases). This CDR3 is built from 14 residues. Germline-derived CDR1 and CDR2 are SGDLS and YYNGEE. Deletions cut 1 base from V and 5 bases from J, with 7 bases between. The CDR3 DNA sequence: TGTGCCAGCAGCGTACAGGGAGATAATTCACCCCTCCACTTT. It translates to CASSVQGDNSPLHF.

This clonotype showed up just once. A much more abundant neighbour one base away suggests this may be a read error. The CDR3 is CASSSIGQVAKNIQYF. In DNA, the CDR3 is TGTGCCAGCAGCTCAATCGGGCAGGTAGCCAAAAACATTCAGTACTTC. V gene TRBV7-2 combines with J gene TRBJ2-4; D call uncertain. CDR1 and CDR2 (germline): SGHTA, FQGNSA. V lost 4 bases, J lost 0 bases, and 13 bases lay in between. CDR3 length equals 16 residues.

There are a few counts of this clonotype. The chain links TRBV4-1 to TRBJ2-7; D perhaps matches TRBD2 (6 bases). This CDR3 is built from 16 residues. Germline CDR1 MGHRA, CDR2 YSYEKL. V lost 3 bases and J lost 0, with 15 bases in between. DNA for the CDR3: TGCGCCAGCAGCCATGCCAGGGACTTAAGCTCCTACGAGCAGTACTTC. It specifies CASSHARDLSSYEQYF.

This clonotype was picked up a small number of times. This sequence joins TRBV6-5 and TRBJ2-1; unclear D gene. CDR1 is MNHEY and CDR2 is SVGAGI in the germline V gene. The CDR3 has 11 amino acids. V gave up 2 bases and J gave up 10 bases, with 6 bases separating them. In DNA, the CDR3 is TGTGCCAGCAGTTACCAAACGGAGCAGTTCTTC. It yields the protein CASSYQTEQFF.

The gene calls are TRBV10-2 and TRBJ2-1; a possible D gene is TRBD1 (6 bases). Germline CDR1 reads WSHSY; CDR2 reads SAAADI. Trimming cost V 7 bases and J 8 bases, with 18 bases left between them. CDR3 length: 14 amino acids. The CDR3 reads CASIPTSWGHEQFF. CDR3 DNA: TGCGCCAGCATCCCGACCTCCTGGGGGCATGAGCAGTTCTTC.

This clonotype was recorded at least ten times. The V and J genes are TRBV4-1 and TRBJ2-7; D is possibly TRBD1 (6 bases). The CDR3 contains 16 residues. CDR1 is MGHRA, CDR2 YSYEKL, per germline. Trimming pared 4 bases from V and 3 bases from J, leaving 19 bases between. The CDR3 DNA is TGCGCCAGCAGCCGACCAATCCGGGACAAGGACTACGAGCAGTACGTC. Its translation is CASSRPIRDKDYEQYV.

This clonotype has more than one count but fewer than ten. J is TRBJ2-5 and V is TRBV4-3; TRBD1 agrees at 9 bases. Losses at the gene ends were 4 bases for V and 4 bases for J; bases not matched to a gene: 7. There are 15 residues in the CDR3. CDR1 and CDR2 (germline): LGHNA, YSLEER. Written as DNA, the CDR3 is TGCGCCAGCAGCCCACAGGGGGCGGAGGGAGAGACCCAGTACTTC. It translates to CASSPQGAEGETQYF.

The V and J genes are TRBV14 and TRBJ2-2; D might be TRBD1 or TRBD2, each matching 5 bases. V was clipped by 4 bases and J by 0 bases, with 15 bases between them. Germline V gene lookup returns CDR1 SGHDN and CDR2 FVKESK. The CDR3 is 17 residues long. The DNA for the CDR3 is TGTGCCAGCAGCCTACAAAGGGGACGGCCGAACACCGGGGAGCTGTTTTTT. Its protein is CASSLQRGRPNTGELFF.

This clonotype was counted at least ten times. This chain links TRBV20-1 with TRBJ2-5; possible D gene TRBD2, 6 bases. V lost 5 bases to trimming and J lost 1 base, with 14 bases between them. The CDR3 sequence is 14 residues long. The germline CDR1 and CDR2 sequences are DFQATT and SNEGSKA (reference sequence). CDR3 in DNA: TGCAGTGCTGGTCTCGGGACTCTCCAAGAGACCCAGTACTTC. Its translation: CSAGLGTLQETQYF.

This clonotype was seen a few times. The chain has TRBV2 and TRBJ2-1, with 11 nucleotides matching TRBD2. The CDR3 totals 16 residues. The germline CDR1 and CDR2 sequences are SNHLY and FYNNEI. Trimming took 4 bases from V and 10 from J; bases not matched to a gene: 12. CDR3 sequence: CASSVGTSGGVGEQFF. The CDR3 DNA follows: TGTGCCAGCAGTGTGGGTACTAGCGGGGGAGTGGGGGAGCAGTTCTTC.

This clonotype appeared a few times. The chain links TRBV4-2 to TRBJ1-2; D not resolved. The germline gives CDR1 LGHNA, CDR2 YNFKEQ. This CDR3 is built from 19 residues. V was pared by 0 bases and J by 3 bases, with 23 bases between. The CDR3 coding sequence is TGTGCCAGCAGCCAAGATACCCCGGTGGGCGCCCGAGAATACTATGGCTACACCTTC. Translation gives CASSQDTPVGAREYYGYTF.

In its sample, this clonotype was seen a few times. The V and J genes are TRBV30 and TRBJ2-3; tentative D call: TRBD2 (6 bases). The CDR3 runs 14 residues. Germline V gene sequence: CDR1 GTSNPN, CDR2 SVGIG (reference sequence). V was pared by 3 bases and J by 6 bases, with 16 bases between. CDR3 coding DNA: TGTGCCTGGAGGCGGGGCGACAGAACGGATACGCAGTATTTT. As protein: CAWRRGDRTDTQYF.

This clonotype was observed a few times. This chain uses TRBV7-2 with TRBJ1-1; D not resolved. There are 12 residues in the CDR3. The germline gives CDR1 SGHTA, CDR2 FQGNSA. V shed 2 bases and J shed 6 bases, with 7 bases lying between them. The CDR3 DNA reads TGTGCCAGCAGCTTAATGGGCTCTGAAGCTTTCTTT. Its protein product is CASSLMGSEAFF.

This clonotype was seen many times. The chain joins TRBV18 to TRBJ2-3; D unresolved. CDR3 size: 15 residues. CDR1 is KGHSH, CDR2 LQKENI, per germline. The V gene lost 0 bases and the J gene lost 2 bases, with 9 bases spanning the gap. The CDR3 is CASSPPPGYTDTQYF. The CDR3 DNA sequence: TGTGCCAGCTCACCACCGCCCGGGTACACAGATACGCAGTATTTT.

This clonotype has ten or more counts. The V gene is TRBV5-1, the J gene TRBJ2-7; the D is unclear. Trimming took off 4 bases at V and 4 bases at J, with 9 bases between the two ends. The V gene's germline CDR1 is SGHRS and CDR2 YFSETQ. The CDR3 contains 12 residues. The DNA of the CDR3 is TGCGCCAGCAGCACAACAGCATACGAGCAGTACTTC. It yields the protein CASSTTAYEQYF.

This clonotype appeared a few times. The chain has TRBV29-1 and TRBJ2-5; D ambiguous. The CDR3 covers 13 residues. V lost 8 bases to trimming and J lost 1 base, with 14 bases between them. Germline lookup yields CDR1 SQVTM and CDR2 ANQGSEA. This chain's CDR3 is CSMRRDTQETQYF. The DNA for the CDR3 is TGCAGCATGAGAAGGGATACCCAAGAGACCCAGTACTTC.

This clonotype was seen a handful of times. This rearrangement joins TRBV19 to TRBJ2-1, with 11 bases identical to TRBD2. Trimming at V came to 4 bases and at J to 5 bases, leaving 4 bases not matched to a gene. Germline V lookup: CDR1 LNHDA, CDR2 SQIVND (reference sequence). The CDR3 sequence is 15 residues long. The CDR3 sequence: CASSKTSGAHNEQFF. DNA of the CDR3: TGTGCCAGTAGTAAGACTAGCGGGGCCCACAATGAGCAGTTCTTC.

This clonotype has just a few counts. The chain links TRBV7-8 to TRBJ2-1; D gene uncertain. The CDR3 loop spans 15 amino acids. CDR1 is SGHVS and CDR2 is FQNEAQ in the germline V gene. V dropped 1 base and J dropped 2 bases, with 9 bases sitting between them. Here the CDR3 DNA reads TGTGCCAGCAGCTTAGGCAACGCCCCCTACAATGAGCAGTTCTTC. It translates to CASSLGNAPYNEQFF.

The J gene is TRBJ2-1, the V gene TRBV12-3 or TRBV12-4; D may correspond to TRBD1 or TRBD2 (7 bases each). This CDR3 contains 15 residues. V shed 5 bases and J shed 7 bases, with 18 bases lying between them. CDR3 sequence reads: CASSGGRGGWNEQFF. CDR3 bases: TGTGCCAGCAGTGGTGGCAGGGGGGGTTGGAATGAGCAGTTCTTC.

This clonotype has a handful of counts. This chain connects TRBV7-6 to TRBJ1-1, with 9 bases lining up with TRBD1. Per the germline V gene, CDR1 is SGHVS and CDR2 is FNYEAQ. The CDR3 is 15 amino acids. J lost 1 base, V lost 5 bases, and 5 bases had no gene match. In nucleotides, the CDR3 is TGTGCCAGCAGCCTCGGGGACAGGGAGAACACTGAAGCTTTCTTT. Its protein product is CASSLGDRENTEAFF. Looking up the rest from reference TRBV7-6 and TRBJ1-1 gives the full variable domain: GAGVSQSPRYKVTKRGQDVALRCDPISGHVSLYWYRQALGQGPEFLTYFNYEAQQDKSGLPNDRFSAERPEGSISTLTIQRTEQRDSAMYRCASSLGDRENTEAFFGQGTRLTVV.

This clonotype was counted only a few times. In DNA, the CDR3 is TGCAGTGCCCCCGGGGGGGGCCCCTTGACGAATTCACCCCTCCACTTT. Translating it yields CSAPGGGPLTNSPLHF. The chain has TRBV20-1 and TRBJ1-6; D is possibly TRBD1 (6 bases). The CDR3 totals 16 residues. V lost 6 bases and J lost 7, with 22 bases in between. The germline CDR1 and CDR2 sequences are DFQATT and SNEGSKA (reference sequence).

This clonotype was observed a few times. The rearrangement uses TRBV12-3 or TRBV12-4 and TRBJ1-6; 7 positions agree with TRBD1. This CDR3 has 14 amino acids. V was clipped by 1 base and J by 11 bases; unmatched bases: 5. This chain's CDR3 is CASSLGQGDAPLHF. CDR3 sequence (DNA): TGTGCCAGCAGTTTAGGACAGGGAGATGCACCCCTCCACTTT.

The chain joins TRBV20-1 to TRBJ2-5; 10 positions match TRBD1. Trimming took 8 bases from V and 4 from J; bases not matched to a gene: 13. The CDR3 covers 15 residues. Germline V lookup: CDR1 DFQATT, CDR2 SNEGSKA (reference sequence). This CDR3 reads CSTTGTGVISETQYF. The DNA for the CDR3 is TGCAGTACTACTGGGACAGGGGTCATCTCAGAGACCCAGTACTTC.